The 24 T cell receptor beta chains given below trace back to one sample, sequenced in a study of shared clonotypes between healthy human individuals. Measured with immunoSEQ multiplex PCR; TCRdb has only the in-frame clones, and not every one. Of fewer than 1.8 million clones detected, 97% to 99% appear once; the ten largest clones hold roughly 0.35%. Sequences were obtained from naive CD4+ T cells sorted from blood. Subset given: CD45RA+ positively selected. These receptors were collected from a young man in good health.

This chain connects TRBV6-5 to TRBJ2-5; TRBD1 aligns across 7 bases. J gave up 2 bases and V 6 bases, and 12 bases lay outside the gene matches. The CDR3 length is 16 residues. Germline CDR1 MNHEY, CDR2 SVGAGI. This chain's CDR3 is CASSYGSRQGQETQYF. DNA of the CDR3: TGTGCCAGCAGCTACGGAAGCCGACAGGGACAAGAGACCCAGTACTTC.

The V and J genes are TRBV19 and TRBJ2-7; 11 positions agree with TRBD2. V gave up 3 bases and J gave up 2 bases; unmatched junction bases: 9. CDR1 and CDR2 (germline): LNHDA, SQIVND (reference sequence). This CDR3 is built from 17 residues. The CDR3 coding sequence is TGTGCCAGTAGTATTCTCCCTGGGACTAGCGGTCCCTACGAGCAGTACTTC. As protein: CASSILPGTSGPYEQYF. Full variable domain (outside the CDR3, taken from reference TRBV19 and TRBJ2-7): DGGITQSPKYLFRKEGQNVTLSCEQNLNHDAMYWYRQDPGQGLRLIYYSQIVNDFQKGDIAEGYSVSREKKESFPLTVTSAQKNPTAFYLCASSILPGTSGPYEQYFGPGTRLTVT.

A note on this clone: The same CDR3 can be traced to other DNA sequences in this sample. The J gene is TRBJ2-5, the V gene TRBV18, with a possible D match to TRBD1 (5 bases). Germline CDR1 KGHSH, CDR2 LQKENI. The CDR3 consists of 13 residues. Trimming left V 3 bases short and J 3 bases short, with 8 bases between. The CDR3 nucleotides read TGTGCCAGCTCACCGTCAGGGAAAGAGACCCAGTACTTC. Protein: CASSPSGKETQYF.

The chain couples TRBV9 to TRBJ2-1; D unclear. This CDR3 comprises 15 residues. V was trimmed by 4 bases and J by 0 bases, leaving 11 bases between them. Germline V gives CDR1 SGDLS, CDR2 YYNGEE. DNA for the CDR3: TGTGCCAGCAGCCTCAGGACCGACTCCTACAATGAGCAGTTCTTC. The encoded protein is CASSLRTDSYNEQFF.

The rearrangement links TRBV11-2 to TRBJ1-5, with 7 bases fitting TRBD1. Unmatched junction bases numbered 4, after V lost 4 bases and J lost 7 bases. CDR3 length: 13 amino acids. Germline V CDR1 and CDR2: SGHAT, FQNNGV. The CDR3 DNA reads TGTGCCAGCAGCTGGGACAGACAGCAGCCCCAGCATTTT. The encoded protein is CASSWDRQQPQHF.

This chain joins TRBV11-2 and TRBJ2-1; 11 bases align to TRBD2. The CDR3 sequence is 15 residues long. V gave up 5 bases and J gave up 2 bases; unmatched junction bases: 2. Germline V gene sequence: CDR1 SGHAT, CDR2 FQNNGV. Here the CDR3 reads CASSRLAGPYNEQFF. The CDR3 DNA is TGTGCCAGCAGCCGACTAGCGGGACCCTACAATGAGCAGTTCTTC. Supplemented by reference TRBV11-2 and TRBJ2-1, the full variable domain reads EAGVAQSPRYKIIEKRQSVAFWCNPISGHATLYWYQQILGQGPKLLIQFQNNGVVDDSQLPKDRFSAERLKGVDSTLKIQPAKLEDSAVYLCASSRLAGPYNEQFFGPGTRLTVL.

This clone was detected once. Other nucleotide sequences in the sample specify the same CDR3. V usage is TRBV28 and J usage is TRBJ2-7; D possibly uses TRBD1 or TRBD2 (6 bases each). V lost 7 bases and J 4 bases, leaving 17 bases between the germline ends. The germline V gene encodes CDR1 MDHEN and CDR2 SYDVKM. The length of the CDR3 is 14 residues. The CDR3 DNA follows: TGTGCCAGCACCCCCCCCGGGGGACATTACGAGCAGTACTTC. Translation gives CASTPPGGHYEQYF.

V is TRBV7-6 and J is TRBJ2-5; possibly TRBD1 for D (6 bases). The CDR3 runs to 14 residues. With 4 bases removed from V and 4 bases from J, the gap between germline ends came to 13 bases. CDR1 and CDR2 (germline): SGHVS, FNYEAQ. The CDR3 DNA is TGTGCCAGCAGCTCCGGGGCCAGGGGAGAGACCCAGTACTTC. Amino acids: CASSSGARGETQYF.

The chain joins TRBV5-1 to TRBJ2-7; maybe TRBD2 (6 bases). With 8 bases removed from V and 7 bases from J, the gap between germline ends came to 19 bases. CDR1 SGHRS and CDR2 YFSETQ come from the germline V gene. CDR3 size: 13 residues. This chain's CDR3 is CARGGPVVKEQYF. The CDR3 nucleotides are TGCGCCAGGGGGGGACCCGTGGTAAAGGAGCAGTACTTC.

The chain has TRBV27 and TRBJ2-2; TRBD1 might be the D (6 bases). The V gene lost 8 bases and the J gene lost 1 base, with 8 bases spanning the gap. The length of the CDR3 is 13 residues. From germline, CDR1 is MNHEY and CDR2 SMNVEV (reference sequence). CDR3 bases: TGTGCCAGCCCGGACAGGAACACCGGGGAGCTGTTTTTT. It is translated as CASPDRNTGELFF.

The chain is built from TRBV7-8 and TRBJ1-4; tentative D call: TRBD1 (5 bases). This CDR3 contains 14 residues. Germline-derived CDR1 and CDR2 are SGHVS and FQNEAQ. Trimming took off 1 base at V and 7 bases at J, with 10 bases between the two ends. The DNA of the CDR3 is TGTGCCAGCAGCTTAGGTCAGGGACGTGAAAAACTGTTTTTT. Encoded protein: CASSLGQGREKLFF.

As for this clone: The identical CDR3 is also encoded by other nucleotide sequences in the sample. CDR3 coding DNA: TGTGCCAGCAGCGTAGGGGGACAGGGGGCCTACGAGCAGTACTTC. It is translated as CASSVGGQGAYEQYF. V gene TRBV9 combines with J gene TRBJ2-7; 11 bases agree with TRBD1. CDR3 length: 15 amino acids. Trimming at V came to 0 bases and at J to 2 bases, leaving 1 base not matched to a gene. From germline, CDR1 is SGDLS and CDR2 YYNGEE.

The chain carries TRBV9 and TRBJ1-2; D gene ambiguous. Germline V CDR1 and CDR2: SGDLS, YYNGEE. The CDR3 has 14 residues. V was shortened by 0 bases and J by 3 bases, with 9 bases between the two germline ends. Here the CDR3 reads CASSVEEDDYGYTF. CDR3 sequence (DNA): TGTGCCAGCAGCGTAGAAGAGGACGACTATGGCTACACCTTC.

The chain recombines TRBV2 with TRBJ2-7; the match to TRBD2 covers 9 bases. The J segment lost 4 bases and the V segment lost 9 bases, leaving 7 bases of the junction unmatched. Germline loops: CDR1 SNHLY, CDR2 FYNNEI. The CDR3 has 13 amino acids. The CDR3 bases are TGTGCCAGTTCGGCGCTAGCGGGATACGAGCAGTACTTC. Amino acids: CASSALAGYEQYF.

The chain couples TRBV4-3 to TRBJ2-3, with D hard to call. Trimming cost V 0 bases and J 1 base, with 14 bases left between them. CDR1 is LGHNA, CDR2 YSLEER, per germline. The CDR3 runs 17 residues. The CDR3 DNA reads as TGCGCCAGCAGCCAAGATTTTGGTGGAAGGGGCACAGATACGCAGTATTTT. This gives the protein CASSQDFGGRGTDTQYF.

V usage is TRBV19 and J usage is TRBJ2-3; 7 nucleotides agree with TRBD2. Trimming cost V 6 bases and J 0 bases; bases outside gene matches: 3. Per the germline V gene, CDR1 is LNHDA and CDR2 is SQIVND (reference sequence). The CDR3 totals 14 residues. CDR3 region: CASRRAGSTDTQYF. CDR3 in DNA: TGTGCCAGTAGACGAGCGGGAAGCACAGATACGCAGTATTTT.

The rearrangement links TRBV7-2 to TRBJ2-5, with TRBD2 as a possible D gene (5 bases). In germline, CDR1 is SGHTA, CDR2 FQGNSA. The V end was cut by 4 bases, the J end by 5 bases, with 17 bases between. This CDR3 comprises 15 residues. Written as DNA, the CDR3 is TGTGCCAGCAGCTCGCCCTCCGGTTCGGGGGAGACCCAGTACTTC. Translation gives CASSSPSGSGETQYF.

This chain connects TRBV7-2 to TRBJ2-7; 10 bases fit TRBD1. The CDR3 is made up of 15 amino acids. Per the germline V gene, CDR1 is SGHTA and CDR2 is FQGNSA. With V trimmed by 5 bases and J by 4 bases, 8 bases remained unmatched. The CDR3 loop is CASSQSGQGRYEQYF. The CDR3 coding sequence is TGTGCCAGCAGCCAGTCGGGACAGGGGCGGTACGAGCAGTACTTC.

The chain joins TRBV15 to TRBJ1-1; a weak D match, TRBD1 (5 bases). The CDR3 runs 12 residues. Germline CDR1 reads LNHNV; CDR2 reads YYDKDF (reference sequence). Deletions cut 3 bases from V and 8 bases from J, with 10 bases between. The CDR3 sequence is CATSRGRQEAFF. CDR3 in DNA: TGTGCCACCAGCAGGGGGAGACAGGAAGCTTTCTTT. The full variable domain, in which reference TRBV15 and TRBJ1-1 provide the parts outside the CDR3, is DAMVIQNPRYQVTQFGKPVTLSCSQTLNHNVMYWYQQKSSQAPKLLFHYYDKDFNNEADTPDNFQSRRPNTSFCFLDIRSPGLGDTAMYLCATSRGRQEAFFGQGTRLTVV.

This chain joins TRBV28 and TRBJ1-2; D not certain. The CDR3 spans 15 residues. Germline CDR1 and CDR2: MDHEN and SYDVKM. Trimming shortened V by 1 base and J by 4 bases, and 13 bases separated the two germline ends. This CDR3 is CASSLSSGNPYGYTF. The CDR3 nucleotides read TGTGCCAGCAGTTTATCGTCGGGGAACCCCTATGGCTACACCTTC.

The gene calls are TRBV28 and TRBJ1-2, with D possibly being TRBD1 (5 bases). V was shortened by 6 bases and J by 8 bases, with 22 bases between the two germline ends. From germline, CDR1 is MDHEN and CDR2 SYDVKM. The CDR3 loop spans 15 amino acids. The CDR3 loop is CASRRTGTLGRGYTF. The CDR3 nucleotides are TGTGCCAGCAGGCGGACCGGGACCCTAGGAAGGGGCTACACCTTC.

CDR3 DNA sequence: TGTGCCAGCTCAGGACAGAGGGGGGAGCAGTACTTC. It translates to CASSGQRGEQYF. The chain couples TRBV18 to TRBJ2-7, with D possibly matching TRBD1 (6 bases). Trimming stripped 5 bases from V and 7 bases from J, with 12 bases between. The germline CDR1 and CDR2 sequences are KGHSH and LQKENI. The CDR3 spans 12 residues.

This clone is a singleton in its sample. This CDR3 reads CASSRRQGASNTEAFF. The CDR3 DNA sequence: TGTGCCAGCTCGCGCCGACAGGGGGCGTCGAACACTGAAGCTTTCTTT. The V call is TRBV18, the J call TRBJ1-1; TRBD1 agrees at 10 bases. V gave up 6 bases and J gave up 1 base; unmatched junction bases: 8. From germline, CDR1 is KGHSH and CDR2 LQKENI. The CDR3 extends over 16 amino acids.

Comments on this clone: The junction shows a germline mismatch at one end, possibly a read error. This chain uses TRBV7-7 with TRBJ2-2; D uncertain. CDR3 length: 14 amino acids. The V gene's germline CDR1 is SSHAT and CDR2 FNYEAQ (reference sequence). CDR3 protein: CASSLLLNTGELFF. The DNA of the CDR3 is TGTGCTAGCAGCTTATTGTTGAACACCGGGGAGCTGTTTTTT.